This TCR beta chain was found in a study of somatic mutations in cytotoxic T cells in rheumatoid arthritis. Overall study: Flow sorting yielded some V beta antibody-stained T-cell populations at nearly 100% purity, among them V beta1+ cells sequenced for TCRB.

The study, taken as a whole, reports: Any difference in CD8+ T-cell clonality between patients who had rheumatoid arthritis and healthy controls who were age-matched was not statistically significant. Which antigens the expanded CD8+ clones targeted was unknown. A largest CD8+ clone above 20% of CD8+ cells occurred in about an eighth of the roughly 65 patients.

Per germline, CDR1 LGHNA and CDR2 YSLEER. V lost 0 bases and J lost 2; bases outside the gene matches: 3. The CDR3 is 15 residues long. A note on this clone: Its antigen is unknown.

TCRdb's table, derived via immunoSEQ multiplex PCR, lists solely in-frame clones and lacks some. Seen here are roughly 32,000 clones, 75% to 90% observed once, and the top ten hold roughly 7.6%. The chain couples TRBV4-3 to TRBJ2-5; the match to TRBD1 covers 7 bases. The TCR sequence derives from an adult with rheumatoid arthritis. Sequenced input: CD8+ T cells sorted from blood. The CDR3 nucleotides are TGCGCCAGCAGCCAAGAAGTGGGACAGCAAGAGACCCAGTACTTC. Protein sequence: CASSQEVGQQETQYF.